This T cell receptor beta chain comes out of a study of cytomegalovirus exposure and HLA in healthy donors. Both 60 Vbeta primers and 13 Jbeta primers went into the PCR. Only in-frame clones appear in the TCRdb table, and some are missing; sequencing was by immunoSEQ multiplex PCR. The table has a few hundred thousand clones, over 90% seen once. Study outcomes and limitations: In vitro confirmation showed a few CMV-associated chains to be CMV antigen specific.

Regarding this clone: Its antigen is not identified.

Healthy donors of bone marrow made up the group. V gave up 0 bases and J gave up 5 bases, with 14 bases separating them. The germline gives CDR1 SGDLS, CDR2 YYNGEE. This CDR3 region has 15 residues. The TCR was taken from a girl aged 2 to 9 in good health and CMV-seronegative. The source material was PBMCs. This chain links TRBV9 with TRBJ2-5; possible D gene TRBD2, 6 bases. The CDR3 DNA is TGTGCCAGCAGCGTAGATTCGGGGGTACTCGAGACCCAGTACTTC. Its translation is CASSVDSGVLETQYF.